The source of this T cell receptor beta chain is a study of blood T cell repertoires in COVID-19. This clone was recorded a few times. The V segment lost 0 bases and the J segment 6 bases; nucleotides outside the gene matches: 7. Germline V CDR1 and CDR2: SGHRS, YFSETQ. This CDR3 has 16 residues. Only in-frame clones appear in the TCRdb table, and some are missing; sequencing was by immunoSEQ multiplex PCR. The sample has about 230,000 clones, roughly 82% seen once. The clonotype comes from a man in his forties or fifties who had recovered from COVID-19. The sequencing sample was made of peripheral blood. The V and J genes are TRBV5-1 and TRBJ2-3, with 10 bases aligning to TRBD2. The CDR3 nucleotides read TGCGCCAGCAGCTTGGGAGAACTAGCGGGAACGGATACGCAGTATTTT. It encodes CASSLGELAGTDTQYF.